This TCR beta chain was captured by sequencing in a study of T cells in Graves' hyperthyroidism and ophthalmopathy. Study-level points and caveats: The blood repertoire included most of the expanded thyroid clonotypes above 0.001.

It was at first hyperthyroidism diagnosis, before any ophthalmopathy symptoms, that the blood sample was taken. Amplification of TCR beta CDR3 regions was performed using RNA transcripts as template. TCR CDR3 regions were first amplified by RT-PCR with HTBI primers. TCRdb called the multiplex PCR reads again in MiXCR, with one record for every CDR3 protein. The sample shows fewer than 900,000 distinct CDR3 sequences, around 20% of them seen only once. In regard to this clonotype: Its antigen is unknown.

The TCR comes from a woman in her 50s with Graves' hyperthyroidism that later progressed to Graves' ophthalmopathy. The sequenced material came from blood.

The CDR3 sequence is CATSDGQGRGTGELFF. CDR3 nucleotide sequence: TGTGCCACCAGTGACGGACAGGGGCGGGGGACCGGGGAGCTGTTTTTT. V is TRBV24-1 and J is TRBJ2-2; 9 bases agree with TRBD1. The trim removed 4 bases at V and 5 bases at J, leaving 7 bases unmatched. The germline gives CDR1 KGHDR, CDR2 SFDVKD. The CDR3 runs 16 residues.